This TCR beta chain was obtained from a study of blood T cell repertoires in COVID-19. Across the study: Whether acute or convalescent, the COVID-19 samples came from the United States, Italy and Spain. From T cells, B-cell-depleted T cells, or PBMCs came the material, which was cDNA or gDNA.

Authors' analysis steps: Estimates of nucleated cell counts were drawn from the amplification of reference gene primers. TCRdb's copy holds only in-frame clones and misses some; the assay was immunoSEQ multiplex PCR. V, J and clone size were drawn from that table, and D and trimming were deduced from the DNA. The sample lists 35,000 to 55,000 clones; around 90% were seen once. Per the germline V gene, CDR1 is LGHDT and CDR2 is YNNKEL (reference sequence). CDR3 length equals 15 residues. V lost 0 bases and J lost 5, with 13 bases in between. The chain recombines TRBV3-1 (or the pseudogene TRBV3-2) with TRBJ2-5; D perhaps matches TRBD2 (6 bases). Specimen: peripheral blood. The source of this sequence is a man aged 50 to 60 with active COVID-19. The CDR3 spells CASSQEVGGRETQYF. The CDR3 DNA reads as TGTGCCAGCAGCCAAGAGGTCGGGGGTCGGGAGACCCAGTACTTC.